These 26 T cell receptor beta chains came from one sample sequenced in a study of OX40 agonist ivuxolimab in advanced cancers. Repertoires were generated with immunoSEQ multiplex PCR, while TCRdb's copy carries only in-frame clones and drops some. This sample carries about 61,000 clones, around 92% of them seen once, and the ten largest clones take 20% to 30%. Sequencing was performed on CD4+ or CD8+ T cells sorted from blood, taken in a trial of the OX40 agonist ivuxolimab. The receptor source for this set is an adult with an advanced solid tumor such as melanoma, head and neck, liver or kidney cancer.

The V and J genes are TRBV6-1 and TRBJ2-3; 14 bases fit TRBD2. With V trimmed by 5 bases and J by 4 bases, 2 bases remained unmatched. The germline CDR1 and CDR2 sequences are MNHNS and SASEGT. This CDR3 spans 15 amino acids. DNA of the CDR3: TGTGCCAGCAGTTTGACTAGCGGGGGGGCAGATACGCAGTATTTT. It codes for CASSLTSGGADTQYF.

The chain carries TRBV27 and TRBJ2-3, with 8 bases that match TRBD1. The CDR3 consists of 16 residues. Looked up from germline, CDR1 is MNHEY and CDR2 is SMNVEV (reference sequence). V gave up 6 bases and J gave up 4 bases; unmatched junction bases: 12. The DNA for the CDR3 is TGTGCCAGCAGCCCTTCGACAGGGGTTTTCCCAGATACGCAGTATTTT. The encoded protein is CASSPSTGVFPDTQYF.

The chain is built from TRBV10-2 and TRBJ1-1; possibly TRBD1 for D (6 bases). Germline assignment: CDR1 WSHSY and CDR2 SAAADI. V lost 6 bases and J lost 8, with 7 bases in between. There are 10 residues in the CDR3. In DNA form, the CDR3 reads TGCGCCAGCAGAGACAGGGAAGCTTTCTTT. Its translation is CASRDREAFF.

CDR3 loop: CASSPPGGSQEKLFF. The CDR3 DNA reads TGTGCCAGCTCACCACCCGGGGGCTCCCAGGAAAAACTGTTTTTT. The chain joins TRBV18 to TRBJ1-4; D might be TRBD1 (6 bases). The germline gives CDR1 KGHSH, CDR2 LQKENI. Trimming stripped 0 bases from V and 8 bases from J, with 13 bases between. CDR3 size: 15 residues.

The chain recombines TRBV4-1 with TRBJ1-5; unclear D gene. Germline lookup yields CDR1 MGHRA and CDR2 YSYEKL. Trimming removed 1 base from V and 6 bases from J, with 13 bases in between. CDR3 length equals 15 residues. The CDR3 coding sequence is TGCGCCAGCAGCCAAGGGGCCGGGCTCGGTCAGCCCCAGCATTTT. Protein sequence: CASSQGAGLGQPQHF.

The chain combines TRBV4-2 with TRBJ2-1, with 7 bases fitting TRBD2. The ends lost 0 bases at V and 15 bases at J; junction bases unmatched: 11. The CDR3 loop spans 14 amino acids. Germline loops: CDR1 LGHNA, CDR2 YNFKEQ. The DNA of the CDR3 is TGTGCCAGCAGCCAAGAGCTGGGGCGGGAGATTCCGTTCTTC. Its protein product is CASSQELGREIPFF.

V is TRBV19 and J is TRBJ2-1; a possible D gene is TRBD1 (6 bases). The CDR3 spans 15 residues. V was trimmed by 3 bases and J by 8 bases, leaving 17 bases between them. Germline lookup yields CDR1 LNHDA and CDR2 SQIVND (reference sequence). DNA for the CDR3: TGTGCCAGTAGTATTGAGACAGGATGGTACCATGAGCAGTTCTTC. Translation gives CASSIETGWYHEQFF.

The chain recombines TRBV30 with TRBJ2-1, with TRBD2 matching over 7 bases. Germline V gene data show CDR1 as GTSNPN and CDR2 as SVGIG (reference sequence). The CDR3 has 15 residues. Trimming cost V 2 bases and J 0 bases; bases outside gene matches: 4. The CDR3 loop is CAWSSGVSSYNEQFF. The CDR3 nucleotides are TGTGCCTGGAGTAGCGGGGTCAGCTCCTACAATGAGCAGTTCTTC.

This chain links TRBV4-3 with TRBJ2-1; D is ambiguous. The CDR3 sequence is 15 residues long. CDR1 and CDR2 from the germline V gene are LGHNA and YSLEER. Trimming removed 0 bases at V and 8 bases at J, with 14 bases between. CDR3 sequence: CASSQDPTLWDEQFF. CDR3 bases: TGCGCCAGCAGCCAAGATCCCACCTTGTGGGATGAGCAGTTCTTC.

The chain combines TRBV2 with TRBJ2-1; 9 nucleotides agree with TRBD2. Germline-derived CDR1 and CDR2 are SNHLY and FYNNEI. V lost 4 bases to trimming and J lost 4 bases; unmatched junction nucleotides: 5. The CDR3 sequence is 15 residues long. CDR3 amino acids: CASSGRREGYNEQFF. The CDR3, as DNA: TGTGCCAGCAGTGGAAGGCGGGAGGGGTACAATGAGCAGTTCTTC. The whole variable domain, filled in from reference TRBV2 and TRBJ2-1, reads EPEVTQTPSHQVTQMGQEVILRCVPISNHLYFYWYRQILGQKVEFLVSFYNNEISEKSEIFDDQFSVERPDGSNFTLKIRSTKLEDSAMYFCASSGRREGYNEQFFGPGTRLTVL.

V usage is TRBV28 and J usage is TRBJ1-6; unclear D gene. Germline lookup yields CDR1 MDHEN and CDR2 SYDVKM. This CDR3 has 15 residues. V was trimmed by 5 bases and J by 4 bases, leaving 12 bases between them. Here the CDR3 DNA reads TGTGCCAGCAGTCCCTATGGGCAGTATAATTCACCCCTCCACTTT. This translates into CASSPYGQYNSPLHF. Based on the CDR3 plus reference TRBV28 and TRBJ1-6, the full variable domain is DVKVTQSSRYLVKRTGEKVFLECVQDMDHENMFWYRQDPGLGLRLIYFSYDVKMKEKGDIPEGYSVSREKKERFSLILESASTNQTSMYLCASSPYGQYNSPLHFGNGTRLTVT.

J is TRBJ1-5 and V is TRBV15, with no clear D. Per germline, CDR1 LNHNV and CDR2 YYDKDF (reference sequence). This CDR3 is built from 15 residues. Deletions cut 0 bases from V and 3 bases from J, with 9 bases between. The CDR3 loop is CATSRDPQNNQPQHF. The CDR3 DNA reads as TGTGCCACCAGCAGAGATCCACAAAACAATCAGCCCCAGCATTTT. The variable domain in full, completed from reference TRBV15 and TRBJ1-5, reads DAMVIQNPRYQVTQFGKPVTLSCSQTLNHNVMYWYQQKSSQAPKLLFHYYDKDFNNEADTPDNFQSRRPNTSFCFLDIRSPGLGDTAMYLCATSRDPQNNQPQHFGDGTRLSIL.

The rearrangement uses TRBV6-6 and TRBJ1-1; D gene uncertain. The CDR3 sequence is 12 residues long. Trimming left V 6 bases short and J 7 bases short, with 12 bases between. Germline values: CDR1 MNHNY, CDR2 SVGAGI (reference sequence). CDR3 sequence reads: CASSPDDLEAFF. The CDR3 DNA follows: TGTGCCAGCAGCCCCGACGACCTTGAAGCTTTCTTT.

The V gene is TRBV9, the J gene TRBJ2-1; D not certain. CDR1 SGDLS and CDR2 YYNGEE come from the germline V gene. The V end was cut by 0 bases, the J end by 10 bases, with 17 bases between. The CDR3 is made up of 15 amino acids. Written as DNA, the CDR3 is TGTGCCAGCAGCGTAGTTGCGAGTGGAGCGCCAGAGCAGTTCTTC. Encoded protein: CASSVVASGAPEQFF. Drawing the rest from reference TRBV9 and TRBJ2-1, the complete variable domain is DSGVTQTPKHLITATGQRVTLRCSPRSGDLSVYWYQQSLDQGLQFLIQYYNGEERAKGNILERFSAQQFPDLHSELNLSSLELGDSALYFCASSVVASGAPEQFFGPGTRLTVL.

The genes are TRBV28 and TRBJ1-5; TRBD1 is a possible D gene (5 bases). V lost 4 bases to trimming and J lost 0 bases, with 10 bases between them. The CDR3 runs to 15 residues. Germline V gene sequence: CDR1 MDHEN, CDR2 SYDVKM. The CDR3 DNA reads TGTGCCAGCAGTTGGGGCGTAAATAGCAATCAGCCCCAGCATTTT. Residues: CASSWGVNSNQPQHF.

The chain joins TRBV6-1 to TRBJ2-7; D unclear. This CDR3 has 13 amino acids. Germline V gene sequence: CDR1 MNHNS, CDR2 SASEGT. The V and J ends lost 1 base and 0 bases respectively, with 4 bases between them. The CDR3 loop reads CASSEGSSYEQYF. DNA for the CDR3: TGTGCCAGCAGTGAAGGCAGCTCCTACGAGCAGTACTTC.

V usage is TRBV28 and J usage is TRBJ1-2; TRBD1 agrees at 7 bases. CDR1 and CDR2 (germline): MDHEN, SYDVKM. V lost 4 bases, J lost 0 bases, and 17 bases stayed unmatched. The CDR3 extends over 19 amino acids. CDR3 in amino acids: CASSSSSPGTVTANYGYTF. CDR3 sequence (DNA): TGTGCCAGCAGTTCCTCTTCACCCGGGACAGTTACAGCTAACTATGGCTACACCTTC.

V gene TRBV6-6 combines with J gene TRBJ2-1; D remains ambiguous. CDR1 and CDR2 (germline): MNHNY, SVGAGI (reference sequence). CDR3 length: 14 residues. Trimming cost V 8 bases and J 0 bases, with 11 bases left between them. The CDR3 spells CASAQFSSYNEQFF. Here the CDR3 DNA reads TGTGCCAGCGCCCAGTTTAGCTCCTACAATGAGCAGTTCTTC.

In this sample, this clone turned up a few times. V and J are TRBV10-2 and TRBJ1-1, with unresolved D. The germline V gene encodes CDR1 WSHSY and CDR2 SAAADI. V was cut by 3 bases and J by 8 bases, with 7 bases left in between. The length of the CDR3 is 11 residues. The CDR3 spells CASSDGREAFF. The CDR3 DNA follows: TGCGCCAGCAGTGATGGCAGGGAAGCTTTCTTT.

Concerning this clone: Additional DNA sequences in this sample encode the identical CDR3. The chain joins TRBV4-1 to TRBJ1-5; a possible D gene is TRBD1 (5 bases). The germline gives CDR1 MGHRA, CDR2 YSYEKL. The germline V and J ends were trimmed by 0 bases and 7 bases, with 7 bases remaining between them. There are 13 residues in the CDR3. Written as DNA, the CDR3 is TGCGCCAGCAGCCAAGATTGGGGGCAGCCCCAGCATTTT. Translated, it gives CASSQDWGQPQHF.

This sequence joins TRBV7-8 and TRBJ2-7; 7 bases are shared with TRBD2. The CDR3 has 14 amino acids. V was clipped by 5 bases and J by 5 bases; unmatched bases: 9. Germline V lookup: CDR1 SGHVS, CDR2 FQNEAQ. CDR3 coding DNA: TGTGCCAGCAGCCTCGCGGGAGTGGGGAACGAGCAGTACGTC. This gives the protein CASSLAGVGNEQYV.

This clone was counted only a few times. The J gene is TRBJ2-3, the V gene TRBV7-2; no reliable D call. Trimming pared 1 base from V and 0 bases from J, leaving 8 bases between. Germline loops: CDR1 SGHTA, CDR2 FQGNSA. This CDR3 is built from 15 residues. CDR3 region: CASSLVPVSTDTQYF. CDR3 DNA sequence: TGTGCCAGCAGCTTAGTCCCGGTGAGCACAGATACGCAGTATTTT.

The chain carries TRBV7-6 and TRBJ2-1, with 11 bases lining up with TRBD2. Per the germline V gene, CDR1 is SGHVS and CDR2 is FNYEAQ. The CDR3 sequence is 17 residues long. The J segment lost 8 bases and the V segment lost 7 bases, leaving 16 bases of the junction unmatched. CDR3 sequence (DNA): TGTGCCAGCACCCCCTTCCATAGCGGGAGGGTCGGCGATGAGCAGTTCTTC. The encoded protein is CASTPFHSGRVGDEQFF.

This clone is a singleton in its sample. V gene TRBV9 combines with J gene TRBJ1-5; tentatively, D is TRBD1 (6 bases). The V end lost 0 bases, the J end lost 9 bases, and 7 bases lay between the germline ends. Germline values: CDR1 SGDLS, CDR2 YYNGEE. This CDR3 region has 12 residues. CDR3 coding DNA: TGTGCCAGCAGCGTAGAAGGGGGGCCCCAGCATTTT. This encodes CASSVEGGPQHF. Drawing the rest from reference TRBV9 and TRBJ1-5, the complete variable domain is DSGVTQTPKHLITATGQRVTLRCSPRSGDLSVYWYQQSLDQGLQFLIQYYNGEERAKGNILERFSAQQFPDLHSELNLSSLELGDSALYFCASSVEGGPQHFGDGTRLSIL.

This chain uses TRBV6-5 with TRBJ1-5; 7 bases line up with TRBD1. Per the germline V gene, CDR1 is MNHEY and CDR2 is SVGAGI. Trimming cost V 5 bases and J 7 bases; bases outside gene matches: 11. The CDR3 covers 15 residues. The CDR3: CASSPSGAGGQPQHF. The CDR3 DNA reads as TGTGCCAGCAGTCCTAGCGGGGCAGGGGGACAGCCCCAGCATTTT.

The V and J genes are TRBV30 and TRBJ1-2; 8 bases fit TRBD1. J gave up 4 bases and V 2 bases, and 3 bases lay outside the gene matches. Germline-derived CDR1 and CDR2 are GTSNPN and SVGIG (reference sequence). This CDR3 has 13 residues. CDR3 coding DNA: TGTGCCTGGAGTTCCGGGACAGGCTATGGCTACACCTTC. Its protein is CAWSSGTGYGYTF.